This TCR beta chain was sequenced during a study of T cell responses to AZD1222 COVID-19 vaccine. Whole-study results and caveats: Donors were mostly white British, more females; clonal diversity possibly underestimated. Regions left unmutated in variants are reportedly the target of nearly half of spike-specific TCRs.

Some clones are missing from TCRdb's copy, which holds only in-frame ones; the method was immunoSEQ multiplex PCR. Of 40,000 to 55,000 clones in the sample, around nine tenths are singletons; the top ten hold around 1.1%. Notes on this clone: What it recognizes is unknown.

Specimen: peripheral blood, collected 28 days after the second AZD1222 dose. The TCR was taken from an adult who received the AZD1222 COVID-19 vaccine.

The CDR3, as DNA: TGTGCCAGCAGCTTAGATACTCCGCGCTACGAGCAGTACTTC. Its translation: CASSLDTPRYEQYF. The J gene is TRBJ2-7, the V gene TRBV11-2; D unclear. This CDR3 is built from 14 residues. The germline V gene encodes CDR1 SGHAT and CDR2 FQNNGV. The V and J ends lost 0 bases and 3 bases respectively, with 9 bases between them.